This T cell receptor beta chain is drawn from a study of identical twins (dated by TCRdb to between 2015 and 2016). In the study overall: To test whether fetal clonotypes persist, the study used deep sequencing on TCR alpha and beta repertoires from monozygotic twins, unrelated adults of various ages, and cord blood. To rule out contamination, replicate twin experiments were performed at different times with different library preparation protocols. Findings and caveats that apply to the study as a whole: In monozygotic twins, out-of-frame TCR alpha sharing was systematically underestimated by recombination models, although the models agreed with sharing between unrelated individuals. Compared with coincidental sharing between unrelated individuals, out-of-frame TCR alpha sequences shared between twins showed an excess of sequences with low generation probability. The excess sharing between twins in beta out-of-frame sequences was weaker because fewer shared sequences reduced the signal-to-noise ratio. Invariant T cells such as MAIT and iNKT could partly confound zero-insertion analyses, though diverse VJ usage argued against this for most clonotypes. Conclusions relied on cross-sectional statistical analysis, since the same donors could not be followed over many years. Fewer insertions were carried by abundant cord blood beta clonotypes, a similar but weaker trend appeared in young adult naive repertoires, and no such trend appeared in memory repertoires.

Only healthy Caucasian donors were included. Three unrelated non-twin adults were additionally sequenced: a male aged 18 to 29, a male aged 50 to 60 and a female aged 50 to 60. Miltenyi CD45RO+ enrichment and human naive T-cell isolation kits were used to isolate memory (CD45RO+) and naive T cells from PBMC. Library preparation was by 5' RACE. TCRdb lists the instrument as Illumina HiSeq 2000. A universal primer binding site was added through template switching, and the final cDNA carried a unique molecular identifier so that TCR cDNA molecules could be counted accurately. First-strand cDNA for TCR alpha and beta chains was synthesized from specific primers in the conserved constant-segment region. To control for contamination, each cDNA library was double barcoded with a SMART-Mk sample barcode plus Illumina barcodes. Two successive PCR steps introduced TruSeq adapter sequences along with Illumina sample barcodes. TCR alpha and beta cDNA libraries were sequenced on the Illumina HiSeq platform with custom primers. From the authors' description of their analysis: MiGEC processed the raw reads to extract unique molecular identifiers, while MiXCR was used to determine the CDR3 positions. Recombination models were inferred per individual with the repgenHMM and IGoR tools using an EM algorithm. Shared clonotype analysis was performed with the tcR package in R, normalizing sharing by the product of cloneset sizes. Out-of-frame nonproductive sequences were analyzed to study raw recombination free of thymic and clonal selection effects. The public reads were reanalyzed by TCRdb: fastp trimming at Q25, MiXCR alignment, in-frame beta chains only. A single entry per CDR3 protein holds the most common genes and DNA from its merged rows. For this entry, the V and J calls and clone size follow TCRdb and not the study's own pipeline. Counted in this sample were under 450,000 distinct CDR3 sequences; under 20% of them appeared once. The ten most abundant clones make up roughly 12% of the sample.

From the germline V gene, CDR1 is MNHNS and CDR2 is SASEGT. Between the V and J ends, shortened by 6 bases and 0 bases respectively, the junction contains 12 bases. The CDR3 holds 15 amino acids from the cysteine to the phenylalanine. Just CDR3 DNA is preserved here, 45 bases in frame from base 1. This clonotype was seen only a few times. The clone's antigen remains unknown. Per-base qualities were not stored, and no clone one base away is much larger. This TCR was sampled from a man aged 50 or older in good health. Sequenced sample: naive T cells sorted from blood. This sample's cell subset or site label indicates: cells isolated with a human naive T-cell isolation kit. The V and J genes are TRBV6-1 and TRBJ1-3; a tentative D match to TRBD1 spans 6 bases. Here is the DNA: TGTGCCAGCAGGAAGACAGGAGCCTCTGGAAACACCATATATTTT. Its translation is CASRKTGASGNTIYF.